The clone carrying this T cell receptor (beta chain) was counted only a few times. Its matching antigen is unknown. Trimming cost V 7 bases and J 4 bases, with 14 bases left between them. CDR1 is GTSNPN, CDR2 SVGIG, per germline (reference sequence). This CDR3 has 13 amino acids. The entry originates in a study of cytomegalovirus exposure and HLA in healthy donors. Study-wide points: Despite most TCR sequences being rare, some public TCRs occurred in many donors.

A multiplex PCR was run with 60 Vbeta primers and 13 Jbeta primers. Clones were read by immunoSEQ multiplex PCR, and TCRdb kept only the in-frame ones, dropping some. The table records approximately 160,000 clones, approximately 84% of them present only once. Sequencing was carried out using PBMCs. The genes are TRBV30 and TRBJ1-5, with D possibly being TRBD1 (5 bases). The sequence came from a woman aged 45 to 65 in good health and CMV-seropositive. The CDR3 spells CASLGGVNQPQHF. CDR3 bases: TGTGCCTCCCTGGGAGGGGTAAATCAGCCCCAGCATTTT.